This TCR beta chain was obtained from a study of vaccination effects on CD4 cells after COVID-19. Turning to the study itself: CD4+ T cells specific for antigen were expanded with viral peptide pools by the ViraFEST assay before sequencing.

On this clone itself: Its antigen remains unidentified.

General study findings and limits: Researchers reported few convalescent patients and no early post-infection timepoints in the study.

Culture lasted around eleven days before CD4+ T cell isolation. Profiling relied on immunoSEQ multiplex PCR, and the TCRdb table lists in-frame clones only, not all of them. The sample consists of under 50,000 clones, 76% of them appearing once. Looked up from germline, CDR1 is MDHEN and CDR2 is SYDVKM. V shed 3 bases and J 7 bases; nucleotides not matched to a gene: 15. The CDR3 extends over 17 amino acids. The source is a human donor who had a prior SARS-CoV-2 infection. The chain is built from TRBV28 and TRBJ2-1; TRBD1 matches at 7 bases. The sample consisted of CD4+ T cells from PBMCs cultured without peptide, taken before COVID-19 vaccination. CDR3 sequence: CASSFLGGDGDWNEQFF. CDR3 DNA sequence: TGTGCCAGCAGTTTTTTAGGGGGCGATGGTGATTGGAATGAGCAGTTCTTC.